This is a list of T cell receptor beta chains from one sample in a study of PD-1 blockade in classical Hodgkin lymphoma. TCRdb's table, derived via immunoSEQ multiplex PCR, lists solely in-frame clones and lacks some. The sample has tens of thousands of clones; approximately 91% are singletons. Sequenced here: peripheral blood mononuclear cells (PBMCs), sampled at baseline. The source of these receptors is a human donor with classical Hodgkin lymphoma. CDR3s leave out the opening cysteine and the closing phenylalanine or tryptophan.

CDR3: ASSQERFRAYEQY
J: TRBJ2-7
V: TRBV4-1
length: 13

CDR3: ASSPDPGNSYEQY
J: TRBJ2-7
V: TRBV5-6
length: 13

CDR3: ASTTAYYEQY
J: TRBJ2-7
V: TRBV25-1
length: 10

CDR3: ASSQRNYGYT
J: TRBJ1-2
V: TRBV7-9
length: 10

CDR3: ASTPEAGLNTEAF
J: TRBJ1-1
V: TRBV11-1
length: 13

CDR3: ASSAGVVYEQY
J: TRBJ2-7
V: TRBV19
length: 11

CDR3: ASSESGRLSSYNEQF
J: TRBJ2-1
V: TRBV4-2
length: 15

CDR3: ASSPRDRGIEKLF
J: TRBJ1-4
V: TRBV27
length: 13

CDR3: SVEGFSGQGDTDTQY
J: TRBJ2-3
V: TRBV29-1
length: 15

CDR3: ASSPTGTPVTGELF
J: TRBJ2-2
V: TRBV19
length: 14

CDR3: ASSPTGGTYYEQY
J: TRBJ2-7
V: TRBV4-1
length: 13

CDR3: ASSSGLAGETQY
J: TRBJ2-5
V: TRBV2
length: 12

CDR3: ASSSGQGGWNTQY
J: TRBJ2-3
V: TRBV25-1
length: 13

CDR3: ASSQEAGNQPQH
J: TRBJ1-5
V: TRBV4-3
length: 12

CDR3: ASKDWDPSDQPQH
J: TRBJ1-5
V: TRBV19
length: 13

CDR3: ASSLMREDTQY
J: TRBJ2-3
V: TRBV27
length: 11

CDR3: ASSDGTVETQY
J: TRBJ2-5
V: TRBV9
length: 11

CDR3: ASSTGLGSYEQY
J: TRBJ2-7
V: TRBV5-6
length: 12

CDR3: ASSRGRDVNTEAF
J: TRBJ1-1
V: TRBV19
length: 13

CDR3: ASSSGQGNTGELF
J: TRBJ2-2
V: TRBV28
length: 13

CDR3: ASSPTQGAVEQF
J: TRBJ2-1
V: TRBV28
length: 12

CDR3: ASSQDLVRGVDNEQF
J: TRBJ2-1
V: TRBV4-3
length: 15

CDR3: ASSYPDRPNEKLF
J: TRBJ1-4
V: TRBV5-5
length: 13

CDR3: ASSPSGGRYNEQF
J: TRBJ2-1
V: TRBV7-9
length: 13

CDR3: ASRPGLAGETQY
J: TRBJ2-5
V: TRBV5-1
length: 12

CDR3: ASSLWIYAASGRRTTDTQY
J: TRBJ2-3
V: TRBV28
length: 19

CDR3: ASSGGGMREQY
J: TRBJ2-7
V: TRBV6-5
length: 11

CDR3: ASSSTDTQY
J: TRBJ2-3
V: TRBV5-6
length: 9

CDR3: AWSGQGIGYEQY
J: TRBJ2-7
V: TRBV30
length: 12

CDR3: ASSQPQGTDTQY
J: TRBJ2-3
V: TRBV4-1
length: 12

CDR3: ASREQPFGYT
J: TRBJ1-2
V: TRBV28
length: 10

CDR3: ATIEMRGANTEAF
J: TRBJ1-1
V: TRBV6-5
length: 13

CDR3: ASSLEQVTLTEAF
J: TRBJ1-1
V: TRBV5-1
length: 13

CDR3: ASTTGTGTTGELF
J: TRBJ2-2
V: TRBV11-1
length: 13

CDR3: ASSADFPPSYNEQF
J: TRBJ2-1
V: TRBV6-4
length: 14

CDR3: ASSLGTAQETQY
J: TRBJ2-5
V: TRBV14
length: 12

CDR3: ASTLLTTREQF
J: TRBJ2-1
V: TRBV5-4
length: 11